The 15 T cell receptor beta chains listed next were all sequenced from one sample in a study of shared clonotypes between healthy human individuals. Some clones are missing from TCRdb's copy, which holds only in-frame ones; the method was immunoSEQ multiplex PCR. This table holds 500,000 to 550,000 clones, roughly 95% found once. Material: naive CD4+ T cells sorted from blood. Subset: CD45RA+ positively selected. The receptors were sampled from a woman in her twenties or thirties in good health.

The gene calls are TRBV11-2 and TRBJ2-7; TRBD2 matches at 14 bases. Germline loops: CDR1 SGHAT, CDR2 FQNNGV. The CDR3 spans 16 residues. V shed 3 bases, J shed 0 bases, and the junction held 1 base outside the gene matches. CDR3 nucleotides: TGTGCCAGCAGCTTCGGACTAGCGGGAGGCTCCTACGAGCAGTACTTC. Residues: CASSFGLAGGSYEQYF.

The DNA of the CDR3 is TGTGCCAGCAGCTTAAGGTGGGGGGATAATGAAAAACTGTTTTTT. It codes for CASSLRWGDNEKLFF. V usage is TRBV11-1 and J usage is TRBJ1-4; perhaps TRBD1 as D (5 bases). V was clipped by 2 bases and J by 4 bases, with 11 bases between them. This CDR3 has 15 amino acids. Germline V gene lookup returns CDR1 SGHAT and CDR2 FQDESV (reference sequence).

The chain recombines TRBV5-6 with TRBJ2-1; 7 nucleotides line up with TRBD2. Germline V lookup: CDR1 SGHDT, CDR2 YYEEEE. The CDR3 is 14 amino acids. The junction had 5 bases not matched to a gene; V was cut back by 1 base and J by 7 bases. In DNA form, the CDR3 reads TGTGCCAGCAGCTTGTATTCTAGCGGTAATGAGCAGTTCTTC. Protein product: CASSLYSSGNEQFF.

J is TRBJ1-5 and V is TRBV4-1, with D possibly being TRBD1 (5 bases). Germline V gene sequence: CDR1 MGHRA, CDR2 YSYEKL. The germline V and J ends were trimmed by 1 base and 2 bases, with 15 bases remaining between them. This CDR3 is 17 amino acids long. CDR3 in amino acids: CASSQGGSERGNQPQHF. The CDR3 region has the DNA TGCGCCAGCAGCCAAGGGGGGAGTGAAAGGGGCAATCAGCCCCAGCATTTT.

CDR3 DNA sequence: TGTGCCAGCAGCTTACGGTCCCGGGGTGGAGGTTACTATGGCTACACCTTC. It codes for CASSLRSRGGGYYGYTF. The chain has TRBV11-2 and TRBJ1-2, with D unclear. The V gene's germline CDR1 is SGHAT and CDR2 FQNNGV. This CDR3 has 17 amino acids. With 2 bases removed from V and 3 bases from J, the gap between germline ends came to 19 bases.

This rearrangement joins TRBV10-3 to TRBJ2-5; no firm D call. Germline-derived CDR1 and CDR2 are ENHRY and SYGVKD. CDR3 length equals 12 residues. With 3 bases removed from V and 4 bases from J, the gap between germline ends came to 6 bases. CDR3 residues: CAISEFPETQYF. In DNA form, the CDR3 reads TGTGCCATCAGTGAATTCCCAGAGACCCAGTACTTC.

The CDR3, as DNA: TGTGCCAGCAGTTTAGCAGGGGGGGGCTACGAGCAGTACTTC. Translating gives CASSLAGGGYEQYF. This rearrangement joins TRBV6-1 to TRBJ2-7; D assignment may be TRBD1 or TRBD2 (7 bases each). The germline CDR1 and CDR2 sequences are MNHNS and SASEGT. V dropped 5 bases and J dropped 3 bases, with 14 bases sitting between them. The CDR3 has 14 residues.

J is TRBJ2-3 and V is TRBV11-2; 11 positions agree with TRBD2. This CDR3 spans 14 amino acids. Germline CDR1 and CDR2: SGHAT and FQNNGV. V lost 4 bases to trimming and J lost 6 bases; unmatched junction nucleotides: 3. CDR3 loop: CASSSGLAGDTQYF. CDR3 nucleotide sequence: TGTGCCAGCAGCTCCGGACTAGCGGGTGATACGCAGTATTTT.

The chain joins TRBV18 to TRBJ2-7; the match to TRBD2 covers 10 bases. This CDR3 is built from 15 residues. Looked up from germline, CDR1 is KGHSH and CDR2 is LQKENI. J was trimmed by 5 bases and V by 5 bases; bases with no gene match: 9. The CDR3: CASSFLGTSVDEQYF. The CDR3 DNA sequence: TGTGCCAGCTCATTTCTCGGGACTAGCGTCGACGAGCAGTACTTC.

This rearrangement joins TRBV2 to TRBJ1-3, with D perhaps matching TRBD1 (6 bases). The V and J ends lost 5 bases and 8 bases respectively, with 13 bases between them. The CDR3 totals 13 residues. CDR1 is SNHLY, CDR2 FYNNEI, per germline. The CDR3 sequence: CASSYTGLDTIYF. The CDR3 region has the DNA TGTGCCAGCAGTTATACAGGGTTGGACACCATATATTTT. The variable domain in full, with the rest retrieved from reference TRBV2 and TRBJ1-3, is EPEVTQTPSHQVTQMGQEVILRCVPISNHLYFYWYRQILGQKVEFLVSFYNNEISEKSEIFDDQFSVERPDGSNFTLKIRSTKLEDSAMYFCASSYTGLDTIYFGEGSWLTVV.

V gene TRBV19 combines with J gene TRBJ2-3; TRBD1 aligns across 11 bases. CDR1 is LNHDA and CDR2 is SQIVND in the germline V gene (reference sequence). With V trimmed by 4 bases and J by 3 bases, 3 bases remained unmatched. The CDR3 is 15 amino acids. CDR3 amino acids: CASSKDRGRTDTQYF. The DNA for the CDR3 is TGTGCCAGTAGTAAGGACAGGGGGCGTACAGATACGCAGTATTTT.

The V and J genes are TRBV13 and TRBJ1-5; D call uncertain. Trimming removed 5 bases at V and 9 bases at J, with 14 bases between. The CDR3 has 13 amino acids. From germline, CDR1 is PRHDT and CDR2 FYEKMQ (reference sequence). CDR3 sequence reads: CASSRAGVRPQHF. The CDR3 bases are TGTGCCAGCAGCCGGGCTGGTGTTAGGCCCCAGCATTTT.

In nucleotides, the CDR3 is TGTGCCAGCAGCCTTTATCGGGAGGGCCGCGATACGCAGTATTTT. Translation gives CASSLYREGRDTQYF. J is TRBJ2-3 and V is TRBV9; TRBD2 aligns across 8 bases. Trimming took 4 bases from V and 6 from J; bases not matched to a gene: 10. The length of the CDR3 is 15 residues. The germline gives CDR1 SGDLS, CDR2 YYNGEE.

V usage is TRBV28 and J usage is TRBJ1-2, with 7 bases aligning to TRBD1. CDR3 length: 14 residues. CDR1 and CDR2 from the germline V gene are MDHEN and SYDVKM. The junction had 6 bases not matched to a gene; V was cut back by 7 bases and J by 1 base. CDR3 DNA sequence: TGTGCCAGCAACAGCCAGGGGGTTAACTATGGCTACACCTTC. Its protein is CASNSQGVNYGYTF.

J is TRBJ1-5 and V is TRBV15, with no clear D. Germline CDR1 LNHNV, CDR2 YYDKDF (reference sequence). The CDR3 sequence is 15 residues long. V shed 1 base and J shed 2 bases, with 9 bases lying between them. Written as DNA, the CDR3 is TGTGCCACCAGCAGAGGTCGTGACGGCAATCAGCCCCAGCATTTT. Protein product: CATSRGRDGNQPQHF.